A single sample is the source of the 12 T cell receptor beta chains below, sequenced in a study of OX40 agonist ivuxolimab in advanced cancers. Sequencing used immunoSEQ multiplex PCR; TCRdb keeps in-frame clones, though not all of them. This table holds 30,000 to 40,000 clones, 89% found once. Here the sequenced sample was CD4+ or CD8+ T cells sorted from blood, taken in a trial of the OX40 agonist ivuxolimab. These TCRs come from an adult with an advanced solid tumor such as melanoma, head and neck, liver or kidney cancer.

The chain combines TRBV2 with TRBJ2-2, with D perhaps matching TRBD1 or TRBD2 (5 bases each). Germline V gene lookup returns CDR1 SNHLY and CDR2 FYNNEI. V shed 4 bases and J shed 7 bases, with 13 bases lying between them. The CDR3 sequence is 14 residues long. This CDR3 reads CASSAPGRIGELFF. In DNA, the CDR3 is TGTGCCAGCAGTGCTCCGGGGCGAATCGGGGAGCTGTTTTTT.

V is TRBV7-9 and J is TRBJ1-4; a possible D gene is TRBD1 (6 bases). There are 15 residues in the CDR3. V was clipped by 4 bases and J by 7 bases, with 16 bases between them. Germline CDR1 and CDR2: SEHNR and FQNEAQ (reference sequence). The CDR3 nucleotides are TGTGCCAGCAGCTCAGTTCAGGGGTTGGTTGAAAAACTGTTTTTT. The encoded protein is CASSSVQGLVEKLFF.

The rearrangement links TRBV7-9 to TRBJ2-7; the D gene is possibly TRBD2 (6 bases). Germline-derived CDR1 and CDR2 are SEHNR and FQNEAQ (reference sequence). Trimming stripped 4 bases from V and 7 bases from J, with 17 bases between. CDR3 length equals 14 residues. CDR3 amino acids: CASSSRDSHWEQYF. The CDR3 DNA follows: TGTGCCAGCAGCTCCCGGGACTCCCACTGGGAGCAGTACTTC.

This chain connects TRBV2 to TRBJ1-4, with 9 nucleotides matching TRBD1. Germline CDR1 reads SNHLY; CDR2 reads FYNNEI. CDR3 size: 14 residues. Trimming took 5 bases from V and 7 from J; bases not matched to a gene: 5. The CDR3 DNA reads as TGTGCCAGCAGTCCCGGGACAGGGAGTGAAAAACTGTTTTTT. This translates into CASSPGTGSEKLFF.

This sequence joins TRBV18 and TRBJ1-5; D perhaps matches TRBD1 (5 bases). Germline loops: CDR1 KGHSH, CDR2 LQKENI. Trimming removed 2 bases at V and 0 bases at J, with 11 bases between. CDR3 size: 16 residues. CDR3 residues: CASSPSGTDSNQPQHF. CDR3 nucleotide sequence: TGTGCCAGCTCACCATCCGGGACGGATAGCAATCAGCCCCAGCATTTT. Using reference TRBV18 and TRBJ1-5 for the parts outside the CDR3, the full variable domain is NAGVMQNPRHLVRRRGQEARLRCSPMKGHSHVYWYRQLPEEGLKFMVYLQKENIIDESGMPKERFSAEFPKEGPSILRIQQVVRGDSAAYFCASSPSGTDSNQPQHFGDGTRLSIL.

The chain recombines TRBV6-5 with TRBJ2-7; a possible D gene is TRBD2 (6 bases). Germline V lookup: CDR1 MNHEY, CDR2 SVGAGI. Trimming left V 5 bases short and J 2 bases short, with 10 bases between. The CDR3 contains 13 residues. The CDR3 bases are TGTGCCAGCAGTCTAGCGAGCACCTACGAGCAGTACTTC. Translated: CASSLASTYEQYF.

The chain joins TRBV5-6 to TRBJ1-1; D is ambiguous. CDR3 length equals 13 residues. CDR1 is SGHDT, CDR2 YYEEEE, per germline. V was pared by 1 base and J by 4 bases, with 8 bases between. DNA of the CDR3: TGTGCCAGCAGCTTGTCGGCCTCCACTGAAGCTTTCTTT. This translates into CASSLSASTEAFF.

This clone was recorded once. This chain links TRBV10-2 with TRBJ1-6; TRBD1 aligns across 9 bases. This CDR3 spans 16 amino acids. V lost 4 bases, J lost 10 bases, and 11 bases stayed unmatched. In germline, CDR1 is WSHSY, CDR2 SAAADI. The CDR3 here is CASSASGQGIWSPLHF. The CDR3 coding sequence is TGCGCCAGCAGTGCCTCGGGACAGGGAATTTGGTCACCCCTCCACTTT.

The CDR3 DNA is TGTGCCAGCAGTTTTATGGGGAACCAAGAGACCCAGTACTTC. Protein: CASSFMGNQETQYF. The V call is TRBV27, the J call TRBJ2-5, with D unclear. From germline, CDR1 is MNHEY and CDR2 SMNVEV (reference sequence). CDR3 size: 14 residues. The ends were cut back, 3 bases at V and 0 bases at J, with 8 bases in the middle.

The rearrangement links TRBV7-2 to TRBJ1-2; the D gene is possibly TRBD1 (6 bases). This CDR3 region has 18 residues. Per germline, CDR1 SGHTA and CDR2 FQGNSA. The V gene lost 1 base and the J gene lost 1 base, with 19 bases spanning the gap. The DNA of the CDR3 is TGTGCCAGCAGCTTAGTTTTGGGGGCCTCCGAACTTAACTATGGCTACACCTTC. The encoded protein is CASSLVLGASELNYGYTF.

The V gene is TRBV10-3, the J gene TRBJ1-1; 7 bases are shared with TRBD1. Trimming took 2 bases from V and 0 from J; bases not matched to a gene: 3. The CDR3 spans 15 residues. Germline CDR1 and CDR2: ENHRY and SYGVKD. CDR3 DNA sequence: TGTGCCATCAGTGAGAGACAGGGCATGAACACTGAAGCTTTCTTT. Residues: CAISERQGMNTEAFF.

V and J are TRBV30 and TRBJ2-5; D perhaps matches TRBD2 (7 bases). Germline-derived CDR1 and CDR2 are GTSNPN and SVGIG (reference sequence). This CDR3 contains 15 residues. With 2 bases removed from V and 2 bases from J, the gap between germline ends came to 15 bases. CDR3 in DNA: TGTGCCTGGAGTCTGGGGGCGGGGGTTCAAGAGACCCAGTACTTC. Its protein product is CAWSLGAGVQETQYF.